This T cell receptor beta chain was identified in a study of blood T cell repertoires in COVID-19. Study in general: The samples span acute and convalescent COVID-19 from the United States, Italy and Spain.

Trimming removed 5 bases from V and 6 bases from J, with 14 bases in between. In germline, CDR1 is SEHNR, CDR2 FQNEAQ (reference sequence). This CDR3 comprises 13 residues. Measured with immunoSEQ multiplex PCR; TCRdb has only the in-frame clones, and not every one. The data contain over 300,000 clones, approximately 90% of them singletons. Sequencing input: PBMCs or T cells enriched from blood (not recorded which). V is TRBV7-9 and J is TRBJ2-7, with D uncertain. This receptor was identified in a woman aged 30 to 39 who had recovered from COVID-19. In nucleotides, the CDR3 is TGTGCCAGCAGCGCCCCCACACCCCTCGAGCAGTACTTC. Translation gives CASSAPTPLEQYF.